This is a list of T cell receptor beta chains from one sample in a study of cytomegalovirus exposure and HLA in healthy donors. Libraries were prepared by immunoSEQ multiplex PCR; TCRdb keeps only in-frame clonotypes and omits some of them. This sample contains about 39,000 clones. The sample consisted of PBMCs. The receptors stem from a woman aged 25 to 45 in good health and CMV-seropositive. The CDR3 runs from the conserved cysteine through the conserved F or W. Fields, in order: V gene, CDR3 length, J gene, D gene, CDR3 DNA, CDR3 protein. A D gene is named only where the DNA matches it firmly.

>TRBV6-1|12|TRBJ1-1|NA
TGTGCCAGCAGTCAGGTGAACACTGAAGCTTTCTTT
CASSQVNTEAFF
>TRBV5-1|14|TRBJ2-7|TRBD2
TGCGCCAGCAGCTTCCGACTAGCGGGGTACGAGCAGTACTTC
CASSFRLAGYEQYF
>TRBV5-1|16|TRBJ1-6|NA
TGCGCCAGCAGCTTGAAATCAAGGGAGTACGATTCACCCCTCCACTTT
CASSLKSREYDSPLHF
>TRBV28|12|TRBJ1-1|NA
TGTATGGTGAGGCTTACGAACACTGAAGCTTTCTTT
CMVRLTNTEAFF
>TRBV10-3|17|TRBJ1-2|NA
TGTGCCACCGGGGGAACCGGGACCTACCTTGAAGCCTATGGCTACACCTTC
CATGGTGTYLEAYGYTF
>TRBV27|14|TRBJ2-1|TRBD1
TGTGCCAGCAGTTTCACCGGGACAGGAGAGGAGCAGTTCTTC
CASSFTGTGEEQFF
>TRBV7-7|15|TRBJ2-1|TRBD2
TGTGCCAGCAGCCCCCGGCGGGGGGGCCTAGGTGAGCAGTTCTTC
CASSPRRGGLGEQFF
>TRBV14|18|TRBJ2-7|TRBD1
TGTGCCAGCAGCCATTGGGACAGGGTCGAAATAGGGCTTTACGAGCAGTACTTC
CASSHWDRVEIGLYEQYF
>TRBV27|15|TRBJ1-6|NA
TGTGCCAGCAGTTTAACAGGGTTTTCGAATTCACCCCTCCACTTT
CASSLTGFSNSPLHF
>TRBV14|15|TRBJ1-1|TRBD1
TGTGCCAGCAGCCAAGTGGGACAGGGCGGCGGTGAAGCTTTCTTT
CASSQVGQGGGEAFF
>TRBV6-6|12|TRBJ2-7|NA
TGTGCCAGCAGTAGCAGGTCCTACGAGCAGTACTTC
CASSSRSYEQYF
>TRBV5-1|15|TRBJ2-7|TRBD2
TGCGCCAGCAGCTTGGACCGGGGGGGCAGCTACGAGCAGTACTTC
CASSLDRGGSYEQYF
>TRBV5-1|14|TRBJ1-4|TRBD1
TGCGCCAGCAGCGGACAGGGTCAGGGGGAAAAACTGTTTTTT
CASSGQGQGEKLFF
>TRBV28|12|TRBJ1-1|NA
TGTGCCAGCAGTTTACAGGATTTTAAAGCTTTCTTT
CASSLQDFKAFF
>TRBV30|15|TRBJ2-7|TRBD1
TGTGCCTGGAGTGGCTTAGGACAGGGAGGCTACGAGCAGTACTTC
CAWSGLGQGGYEQYF
>TRBV28|16|TRBJ1-4|TRBD1
TGTGCCAGCAGTTCGGACAGGGGCCCAACTAATGAAAAACTGTTTTTT
CASSSDRGPTNEKLFF
>TRBV6-1|15|TRBJ1-6|NA
TGTGCCAGCAGTGGATACAGATTAACATTCACACCCCTCCACTTT
CASSGYRLTFTPLHF
>TRBV7-9|17|TRBJ1-4|NA
TGTGCCAGCAGCTCACCTGGCCGAATTTCAACTAATGAAAAACTGTTTTTT
CASSSPGRISTNEKLFF
>TRBV9|15|TRBJ2-3|TRBD2
TGTGCCAGCAGCCCTTGGGCGGGGGGCACAGATACGCAGTATTTT
CASSPWAGGTDTQYF
>TRBV29-1|12|TRBJ1-2|NA
TGCAGCGACCTGCGGGGGGATACGGGCTACACCTTC
CSDLRGDTGYTF
>TRBV18|13|TRBJ1-1|NA
TGTGCCACCGAGAACAGGTCTGACACTGAAGCTTTCTTT
CATENRSDTEAFF
>TRBV7-9|14|TRBJ2-5|NA
TGTGCCAGCAGCTTAGCAGGGGGACAAGAGACCCAGTACTTC
CASSLAGGQETQYF
>TRBV10-3|16|TRBJ2-2|TRBD1
TGTGCCATCAGCAGACAGGGGGTAACGAACACCGGGGAGCTGTTTTTT
CAISRQGVTNTGELFF
>TRBV7-2|15|TRBJ2-2|TRBD2
TGTGCCAGCAGCTTAACTAGCGGACGCACCGGGGAGCTGTTTTTT
CASSLTSGRTGELFF
>TRBV11-3|15|TRBJ1-6|TRBD1
TGTGCCAGCAGCTTAGGGGGGGACAGTACGTTCCCCCTCCACTTT
CASSLGGDSTFPLHF
>TRBV4-1|14|TRBJ1-2|NA
TGCGCCAGCAGCCCCGCGGAGGCCCTGGGTCGGTACACCTTC
CASSPAEALGRYTF
>TRBV2|12|TRBJ2-1|TRBD1
TGTGCCAGCAGCCTAGACAGGGGGCTCGGGTTCTTC
CASSLDRGLGFF
>TRBV18|14|TRBJ2-1|TRBD1
TGTGCCAGCTCGTTCCGGGACAGGGATGGTGAGCAGTTCTTC
CASSFRDRDGEQFF
>TRBV11-2|19|TRBJ2-7|TRBD1
TGTGCCAGCAGCTTAGGGGGCGGGCCAGGGGGAGTCGGGGTGTACGAGCAGTACTTC
CASSLGGGPGGVGVYEQYF
>TRBV5-4|14|TRBJ1-1|NA
TGTGCCAGCAGCTTACCACAGGGGAACACTGAAGCTTTCTTT
CASSLPQGNTEAFF
>TRBV6-5|15|TRBJ1-1|NA
TGTGCCAGCAGTATAGGGAACCGGGGGTACACTGAAGCTTTCTTT
CASSIGNRGYTEAFF
>TRBV30|12|TRBJ1-1|TRBD1
TGTGCCTGGAGTGCAAGGGGGCTCGGAGCTTTCTTT
CAWSARGLGAFF
>TRBV4-1|15|TRBJ1-1|NA
TGCGCCAGCAGCCCCCAAAGACAGACCGACACTGAAGCTTTCTTT
CASSPQRQTDTEAFF
>TRBV4-2|14|TRBJ2-7|TRBD1
TGTGCCAGCAGCCCGCGGGACAGGAGCTACGAGCAGTACTTC
CASSPRDRSYEQYF
>TRBV28|17|TRBJ2-7|TRBD2
TGTGCCAGCAGTTTAGTAGGCTCACTAGCGGGGGTCTGGGAGCAGTACTTC
CASSLVGSLAGVWEQYF
>TRBV2|14|TRBJ1-2|TRBD1
TGTGCCAGCAGCCCCGACAGGGAGGACTATGGCTACACCTTC
CASSPDREDYGYTF
>TRBV7-2|17|TRBJ1-6|TRBD1
TGTGCCAGCAGCCCCACTCCCCCAGGGGGTACGAATTCACCCCTCCACTTT
CASSPTPPGGTNSPLHF
>TRBV15|17|TRBJ1-1|TRBD1
TGTGCCACCAGCTACTCTAGGGAGGTCAGGGGGCACACTGAAGCTTTCTTT
CATSYSREVRGHTEAFF
>TRBV11-3|17|TRBJ2-2|NA
TGTGCCAGCAGCTTACCACAGGCGATCGAGGACACCGGGGAGCTGTTTTTT
CASSLPQAIEDTGELFF
>TRBV5-1|16|TRBJ1-1|TRBD1
TGCGCCAGCAGCTTAGGGACAGCCCTGATGCTCAATCCAGCTTTCTTT
CASSLGTALMLNPAFF
>TRBV5-1|15|TRBJ2-3|NA
TGCGCCAGCAGCTTAATGGCGGGGTCCACAGATACGCAGTATTTT
CASSLMAGSTDTQYF
>TRBV28|14|TRBJ2-7|TRBD2
TGTGCCAGCAGTTTAAGCGGGGGGAGCTACGAGCAGTACTTC
CASSLSGGSYEQYF
>TRBV19|13|TRBJ1-2|NA
TGTGCCTGCATGGACAGCACTAACTATGGCTACACCTTC
CACMDSTNYGYTF
>TRBV28|15|TRBJ2-3|TRBD2
TGTGCCAGCAGTTCACCGTGGGGGGGTGAAGATACGCAGTATTTT
CASSSPWGGEDTQYF
>TRBV7-9|14|TRBJ2-5|NA
TGTGCCAGCAGTAACGCGGGAAGGCAAGAGACCCAGTACTTC
CASSNAGRQETQYF
>TRBV4-1|13|TRBJ2-7|NA
TGCGCCAGCAGCCCAGACTACTCCTACGAGCAGTACTTC
CASSPDYSYEQYF
>TRBV11-2|16|TRBJ2-5|TRBD2
TGTGCCAGCAGCTTCCTAGCGGGGGGCACACAAGAGACCCAGTACTTC
CASSFLAGGTQETQYF
>TRBV10-1|16|TRBJ2-5|TRBD2
TGCGCCAGCTCCCGGGGGACTAGCGGGGTCCAAGAGACCCAGTACTTC
CASSRGTSGVQETQYF
>TRBV5-1|13|TRBJ2-2|TRBD2
TGCGCCAGCACTCCCGGGGGGGCCGGGGAGCTGTTTTTT
CASTPGGAGELFF
>TRBV5-4|14|TRBJ1-1|NA
TGTGCCAGCAGCTCATATAACAGGGAAACTGAAGCTTTCTTT
CASSSYNRETEAFF
>TRBV6-6|13|TRBJ1-5|NA
TGTGCCACCCTTGGGGCCCTCGGTCAGCCCCAGCATTTT
CATLGALGQPQHF
>TRBV29-1|13|TRBJ1-4|NA
TGCAGCGTTGAGGGTCAGGGTTCCGAAAAACTGTTTTTT
CSVEGQGSEKLFF
>TRBV7-2|15|TRBJ1-2|TRBD1
TGTGCCAGCAGCACGAGGACAGGGGGAACCTATGGCTACACCTTC
CASSTRTGGTYGYTF
>TRBV28|12|TRBJ2-1|NA
TGTGCCAGCAGTTTACGGGTTGGTGAGCAGTTCTTC
CASSLRVGEQFF
>TRBV11-2|18|TRBJ1-1|TRBD1
TGTGCCAGCAGCTTAGGGCGTGGCAGGGGGCGAGAGGGGACTGAAGCTTTCTTT
CASSLGRGRGREGTEAFF
>TRBV6-5|15|TRBJ2-4|NA
TGTGCCAGCAGTTACGGCGGCCCCCCCGAAAACATTCAGTACTTC
CASSYGGPPENIQYF
>TRBV5-6|13|TRBJ1-2|NA
TGTGCCAGCAGCTTTCAGTCCCCCTATGGCTACACCTTC
CASSFQSPYGYTF
>TRBV7-2|13|TRBJ2-7|TRBD2
TGTGCCAGCAGCTTTCGGGGGGAATACGAGCAGTACTTC
CASSFRGEYEQYF
>TRBV7-9|19|TRBJ2-2|TRBD2
TGTGCCAGCAGCGCACCCCGGGTTAGCGGGGGTGTGAACACCGGGGAGCTGTTTTTT
CASSAPRVSGGVNTGELFF
>TRBV5-4|15|TRBJ1-4|TRBD1
TGTGCCAGCAGCGGCACAGGGGGGCCTAATGAAAAACTGTTTTTT
CASSGTGGPNEKLFF